The TCR beta chain described here comes from a study of response to subunit inactivated influenza vaccine. Between the trimmed V and J ends, which lost 3 bases and 3 bases, there was a span of 12 bases. The CDR3 loop spans 14 amino acids. Looked up from germline, CDR1 is KGHSH and CDR2 is LQKENI. Study conclusions and caveats: Seasonal influenza vaccination, on each occasion, was suggested by the authors to recruit few new T cells.

MiXCR was run by TCRdb on the RT-PCR reads, yielding one entry per CDR3 protein. The sample includes 650,000 to 800,000 distinct CDR3 sequences, around 14% of them seen just once. Regarding this clonotype: Antigen specificity is unknown.

This TCR came from a man aged 50-60 years who received an inactivated influenza vaccine. Material: PBMCs from blood, obtained approximately 15 days before vaccination. This chain joins TRBV18 and TRBJ2-7, with D possibly TRBD1 on 6 matching bases. In DNA form, the CDR3 reads TGTGCCAGCTCACCCGACAGGAACCACTACGAGCAGTACTTC. Translated, it gives CASSPDRNHYEQYF.